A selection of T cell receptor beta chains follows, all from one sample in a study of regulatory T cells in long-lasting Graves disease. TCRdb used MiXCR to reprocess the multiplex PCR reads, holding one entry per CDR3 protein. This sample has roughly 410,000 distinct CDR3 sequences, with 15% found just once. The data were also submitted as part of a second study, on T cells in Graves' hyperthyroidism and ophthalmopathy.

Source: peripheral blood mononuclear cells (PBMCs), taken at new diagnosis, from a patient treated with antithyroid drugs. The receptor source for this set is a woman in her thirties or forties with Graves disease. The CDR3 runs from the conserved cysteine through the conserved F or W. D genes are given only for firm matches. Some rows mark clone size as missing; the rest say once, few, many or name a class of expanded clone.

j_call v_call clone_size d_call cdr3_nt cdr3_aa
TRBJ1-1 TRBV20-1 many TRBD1 TGCAGTGCAAAAAGGACAGGGCTCCCTGAAGCTTTCTTT CSAKRTGLPEAFF
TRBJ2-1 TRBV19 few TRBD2 TGTGCCAGTAGTAGGCACTGGACTAGCAGTCGCGATGAGCAGTTCTTC CASSRHWTSSRDEQFF
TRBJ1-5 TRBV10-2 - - TGCGCCAGCAGTGATTCGCCTGGGCCCCAGCATTTT CASSDSPGPQHF
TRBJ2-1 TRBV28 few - TGTGCCAGCATGCGGGTTTCCTACAATGAGCAGTTCTTC CASMRVSYNEQFF
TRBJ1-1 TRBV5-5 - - TGCGCCAGCAGATCGGGGCCTGAAGCTTTCTTT CASRSGPEAFF
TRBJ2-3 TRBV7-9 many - TGTGCCAGCAGCGCAGCAGCCGCACTCACTTCTAGCACAGATACGCAGTATTTT CASSAAAALTSSTDTQYF
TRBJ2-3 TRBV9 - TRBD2 TGTGCCAGCAGCAAGGTAGCGGGGACCACAGATACGCAGTATTTT CASSKVAGTTDTQYF
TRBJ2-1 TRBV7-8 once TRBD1 TGTGCCGGCAGCAAGGACAGGGGGCGTCTCAATGAGCAGTTCTTC CAGSKDRGRLNEQFF
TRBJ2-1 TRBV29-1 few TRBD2 TGCAGCGTTCGGGACTACCGGGCCGATGAGCAGTTCTTC CSVRDYRADEQFF
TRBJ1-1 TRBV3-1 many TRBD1 TGTGCCAGCAGCCAAGCCGGGACAGGGGAAGCTTTCTTT CASSQAGTGEAFF
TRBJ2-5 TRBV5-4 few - TGTGCCAGCAGCCTCGAGGGGTATTTCGAGACCCAGTACTTC CASSLEGYFETQYF
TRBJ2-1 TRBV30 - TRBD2 TGTGCCTGGAGTCAGACGACTAGCGCGAGTGAGCAGTTCTTC CAWSQTTSASEQFF
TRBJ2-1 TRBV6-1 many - TGTGCCAGCAGTGAAGCTGTCTTCGCTCCCCACAATGAGCAGTTCTTC CASSEAVFAPHNEQFF
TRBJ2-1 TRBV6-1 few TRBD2 TGTGCCAGCAGGGCAACGGGAGGGGGTTCCTACAATGAGCAGTTCTTC CASRATGGGSYNEQFF
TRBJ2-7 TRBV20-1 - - TGCAGTGCTAGAGATTCCCGGACGCAGGACAACGAGCCGTACTTC CSARDSRTQDNEPYF
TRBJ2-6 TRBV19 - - TGTGCCAGTAACCCCCAGTACTCTGGGGCCAACGTCCTGACTTTC CASNPQYSGANVLTF
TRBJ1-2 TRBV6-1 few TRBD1 TGTGCCAGCAGATTTCGGACAGGAACAACGGACTATGGCTACACCTTC CASRFRTGTTDYGYTF